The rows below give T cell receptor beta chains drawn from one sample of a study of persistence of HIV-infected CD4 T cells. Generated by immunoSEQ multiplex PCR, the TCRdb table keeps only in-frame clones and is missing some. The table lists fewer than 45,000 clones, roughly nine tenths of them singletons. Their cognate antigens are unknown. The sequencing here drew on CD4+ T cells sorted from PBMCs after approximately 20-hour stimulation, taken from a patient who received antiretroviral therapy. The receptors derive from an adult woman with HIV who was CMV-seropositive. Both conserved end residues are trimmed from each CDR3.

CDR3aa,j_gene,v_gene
ASSLDRGWYEQY,TRBJ2-7,TRBV5-1
ASSLDSRRPQH,TRBJ1-5,TRBV7-2
ASSFHQGARNSPLH,TRBJ1-6,TRBV28
ASSLDWGGAAEAF,TRBJ1-1,TRBV5-1
SAGQGAYYEQY,TRBJ2-7,TRBV29-1
ASSYERGGLGTQY,TRBJ2-5,TRBV6-5
ASGVRDEQF,TRBJ2-1,TRBV12-5
ATSSGQFSNYGYT,TRBJ1-2,TRBV24-1
ASRPGQERSPLH,TRBJ1-6,TRBV6-5
ASSTGLLDSPLH,TRBJ1-6,TRBV19
ASSLVAQGQTQY,TRBJ2-5,TRBV7-8
ATSDSGTLNTEAF,TRBJ1-1,TRBV24-1
ASSLEGYVNTIY,TRBJ1-3,TRBV5-6
ASSWTGTSTADTQY,TRBJ2-3,TRBV5-1